The 22 T cell receptor beta chains below all came from one sample that was sequenced in a study of blood T cell repertoires in COVID-19. Repertoires were generated with immunoSEQ multiplex PCR, while TCRdb's copy carries only in-frame clones and drops some. This sample carries just under 65,000 clones, about 76% of them seen once, and the ten largest clones take approximately 5.6%. Source material: peripheral blood. These receptors all stem from a human donor in a cohort sampled during active COVID-19.

The V and J genes are TRBV7-8 and TRBJ2-2; 7 nucleotides match TRBD1. The germline gives CDR1 SGHVS, CDR2 FQNEAQ. The CDR3 length is 15 residues. The J segment lost 2 bases and the V segment lost 4 bases, leaving 4 bases of the junction unmatched. CDR3 region: CASSSKGANTGELFF. CDR3 coding DNA: TGTGCCAGCAGCTCCAAGGGGGCTAACACCGGGGAGCTGTTTTTT. Looking up the rest from reference TRBV7-8 and TRBJ2-2 gives the full variable domain: GAGVSQSPRYKVAKRGQDVALRCDPISGHVSLFWYQQALGQGPEFLTYFQNEAQLDKSGLPSDRFFAERPEGSVSTLKIQRTQQEDSAVYLCASSSKGANTGELFFGEGSRLTVL.

The CDR3 bases are TGTGCCAGCAGCGTTCTCACACCAGGGGGAAACACTGAAGCTTTCTTT. Translated: CASSVLTPGGNTEAFF. V is TRBV9 and J is TRBJ1-1; 7 nucleotides match TRBD1. The CDR3 is 16 residues long. Looked up from germline, CDR1 is SGDLS and CDR2 is YYNGEE. The J segment lost 2 bases and the V segment lost 2 bases, leaving 9 bases of the junction unmatched.

This sequence joins TRBV11-1 and TRBJ2-3; 10 positions match TRBD2. The CDR3 extends over 16 amino acids. V gave up 0 bases and J gave up 1 base; unmatched junction bases: 1. Germline V gene lookup returns CDR1 SGHAT and CDR2 FQDESV (reference sequence). The CDR3 DNA reads TGTGCCAGCAGCTTAGCAGGGACTAGCGGCACAGATACGCAGTATTTT. Amino acids: CASSLAGTSGTDTQYF.

J is TRBJ2-3 and V is TRBV7-9; the D gene is possibly TRBD1 (7 bases). CDR3 size: 16 residues. Trimming cost V 5 bases and J 1 base, with 16 bases left between them. Germline lookup yields CDR1 SEHNR and CDR2 FQNEAQ (reference sequence). The CDR3 here is CASSQEGAFGTDTQYF. CDR3 coding DNA: TGTGCCAGCAGCCAGGAGGGGGCCTTCGGCACAGATACGCAGTATTTT.

V usage is TRBV9 and J usage is TRBJ1-1; no clear D. Germline loops: CDR1 SGDLS, CDR2 YYNGEE. This CDR3 is built from 15 residues. Between the trimmed V and J ends, which lost 1 base and 1 base, there was a span of 11 bases. In DNA, the CDR3 is TGTGCCAGCAGCGTAAACCAGGCGAAGAACACTGAAGCTTTCTTT. It specifies CASSVNQAKNTEAFF.

The chain carries TRBV7-3 and TRBJ1-4, with 8 bases aligning to TRBD1. Germline assignment: CDR1 SGHTA and CDR2 FQGTGA. The V and J ends lost 1 base and 7 bases, in that order; junction bases with no gene match: 11. The CDR3 length is 17 residues. The CDR3 sequence is CASSLRGWQGACEKLFF. The CDR3 bases are TGTGCCAGCAGCTTAAGAGGGTGGCAGGGGGCATGTGAAAAACTGTTTTTT. Looking up the rest from reference TRBV7-3 and TRBJ1-4 gives the full variable domain: GAGVSQTPSNKVTEKGKYVELRCDPISGHTALYWYRQSLGQGPEFLIYFQGTGAADDSGLPNDRFFAVRPEGSVSTLKIQRTERGDSAVYLCASSLRGWQGACEKLFFGSGTQLSVL.

This clone was recorded at least ten times. This rearrangement joins TRBV25-1 to TRBJ1-1, with D possibly TRBD1 on 6 matching bases. The CDR3 is made up of 15 amino acids. With 5 bases removed from V and 1 base from J, the gap between germline ends came to 14 bases. The germline CDR1 and CDR2 sequences are MGHDK and SYGVNS. CDR3 sequence: CASSLSGVKNTEAFF. In DNA form, the CDR3 reads TGTGCCAGCAGTTTATCAGGGGTAAAGAACACTGAAGCTTTCTTT.

This sequence joins TRBV7-2 and TRBJ2-7; D is possibly TRBD2 (6 bases). Germline V gene sequence: CDR1 SGHTA, CDR2 FQGNSA. The CDR3 is 13 residues long. V was clipped by 1 base and J by 5 bases, with 9 bases between them. The CDR3 nucleotides are TGTGCCAGCAGCTTAGGTCGGGGGAACGAGCAGTACTTC. It is translated as CASSLGRGNEQYF.

V and J are TRBV5-8 and TRBJ1-2; unclear D gene. V lost 0 bases to trimming and J lost 4 bases, with 7 bases between them. Germline V lookup: CDR1 SGHTS, CDR2 YDEGEE. This CDR3 comprises 13 residues. The CDR3 nucleotides read TGTGCCAGCAGCTTGGACACAAGCTATGGCTACACCTTC. Translation gives CASSLDTSYGYTF.

This sequence joins TRBV2 and TRBJ1-5; the D is unclear. CDR3 length: 14 amino acids. V lost 7 bases and J lost 7, with 17 bases in between. Per germline, CDR1 SNHLY and CDR2 FYNNEI. In DNA, the CDR3 is TGTGCCAGCACTTCAATGGGAGGGAAACAGCCCCAGCATTTT. Translating gives CASTSMGGKQPQHF.

J is TRBJ1-1 and V is TRBV7-9, with a weak D call TRBD1 (6 bases). The CDR3 loop spans 14 amino acids. The V and J ends lost 4 bases and 2 bases respectively, with 11 bases between them. Germline V CDR1 and CDR2: SEHNR, FQNEAQ (reference sequence). The chain's CDR3 is CASSSGQINTEAFF. In nucleotides, the CDR3 is TGTGCCAGCAGCTCAGGACAGATCAACACTGAAGCTTTCTTT.

This clone was picked up a small number of times. V and J are TRBV5-4 and TRBJ2-5; the D gene is possibly TRBD2 (5 bases). The ends were cut back, 0 bases at V and 0 bases at J, with 12 bases in the middle. This CDR3 has 16 amino acids. Germline V gene lookup returns CDR1 SGHNT and CDR2 YYREEE (reference sequence). The CDR3 DNA reads TGTGCCAGCAGCTTGGATTTGTCGGGGAACCAAGAGACCCAGTACTTC. Translation gives CASSLDLSGNQETQYF. Looking up the rest from reference TRBV5-4 and TRBJ2-5 gives the full variable domain: ETGVTQSPTHLIKTRGQQVTLRCSSQSGHNTVSWYQQALGQGPQFIFQYYREEENGRGNFPPRFSGLQFPNYSSELNVNALELDDSALYLCASSLDLSGNQETQYFGPGTRLLVL.

This chain connects TRBV20-1 to TRBJ2-3; TRBD2 might be the D (7 bases). The CDR3 extends over 13 amino acids. Trimming cost V 3 bases and J 5 bases, with 12 bases left between them. In germline, CDR1 is DFQATT, CDR2 SNEGSKA (reference sequence). The CDR3 loop is CSASPGGRDTQYF. The CDR3 DNA is TGCAGTGCTAGTCCGGGGGGCAGAGATACGCAGTATTTT.

This clone was counted between two and nine times. This chain joins TRBV5-1 and TRBJ2-5, with D possibly matching TRBD1 (6 bases). Trimming removed 5 bases from V and 5 bases from J, with 19 bases in between. Germline loops: CDR1 SGHRS, CDR2 YFSETQ. The CDR3 sequence is 15 residues long. The DNA of the CDR3 is TGCGCCAGCAGTCAACCTGGACAGCCCCGGGAGACCCAGTACTTC. Amino acid sequence: CASSQPGQPRETQYF.

The rearrangement uses TRBV7-2 and TRBJ2-5, with 7 nucleotides matching TRBD1. V shed 3 bases and J 2 bases; nucleotides not matched to a gene: 3. Per the germline V gene, CDR1 is SGHTA and CDR2 is FQGNSA. This CDR3 region has 14 residues. CDR3 amino acids: CASSFRDSQETQYF. CDR3 nucleotide sequence: TGTGCCAGCAGCTTCCGGGACAGTCAAGAGACCCAGTACTTC.

In its sample, this clone was seen once. This chain uses TRBV3-1 (or the pseudogene TRBV3-2) with TRBJ1-1, with D unclear. V lost 0 bases to trimming and J lost 5 bases, with 13 bases between them. Germline lookup yields CDR1 LGHDT and CDR2 YNNKEL (reference sequence). CDR3 length equals 15 residues. The CDR3 sequence is CASSQEVWGETEAFF. CDR3 coding DNA: TGTGCCAGCAGCCAAGAAGTTTGGGGAGAGACTGAAGCTTTCTTT.

The sample holds a few counts of this clone. The chain is built from TRBV3-1 (or the pseudogene TRBV3-2) and TRBJ2-2, with a tentative D call TRBD2 (5 bases). CDR3 length: 14 amino acids. The germline CDR1 and CDR2 sequences are LGHDT and YNNKEL (reference sequence). The V end lost 6 bases, the J end lost 0 bases, and 8 bases lay between the germline ends. Here the CDR3 reads CASRRLTNTGELFF. For the CDR3, the DNA is TGTGCCAGCAGAAGACTAACGAACACCGGGGAGCTGTTTTTT.

This clone was observed a few times. The chain uses TRBV4-1 and TRBJ1-3, with D unresolved. V dropped 4 bases and J dropped 4 bases, with 14 bases sitting between them. The CDR3 runs to 15 residues. Germline values: CDR1 MGHRA, CDR2 YSYEKL. The CDR3 here is CASSLPLTRGNTIYF. The CDR3 DNA sequence: TGCGCCAGCAGCCTCCCCTTAACTCGGGGAAACACCATATATTTT.

The rearrangement joins TRBV16 to TRBJ1-4, with a possible D match to TRBD1 (5 bases). Trimming took off 2 bases at V and 7 bases at J, with 14 bases between the two ends. The CDR3 consists of 15 residues. Germline CDR1 reads KGHSY; CDR2 reads FQNENV. CDR3 DNA: TGTGCCAGCAGCCAAAAGGGGTTGGGCCTTGAAAAACTGTTTTTT. Protein sequence: CASSQKGLGLEKLFF.

The chain carries TRBV7-9 and TRBJ2-3, with D perhaps TRBD1 (6 bases). V was pared by 5 bases and J by 4 bases, with 16 bases between. CDR1 and CDR2 from the germline V gene are SEHNR and FQNEAQ (reference sequence). CDR3 length: 15 amino acids. This CDR3 is CASSKGVAGSDTQYF. The CDR3 nucleotides read TGTGCCAGCAGCAAGGGGGTAGCTGGTTCAGATACGCAGTATTTT. The full variable domain, in which reference TRBV7-9 and TRBJ2-3 provide the parts outside the CDR3, is DTGVSQNPRHKITKRGQNVTFRCDPISEHNRLYWYRQTLGQGPEFLTYFQNEAQLEKSRLLSDRFSAERPKGSFSTLEIQRTEQGDSAMYLCASSKGVAGSDTQYFGPGTRLTVL.

This clone was found many times. J is TRBJ2-3 and V is TRBV6-1; 8 bases line up with TRBD1. The CDR3 spans 15 residues. Germline lookup yields CDR1 MNHNS and CDR2 SASEGT. Losses at the gene ends were 2 bases for V and 3 bases for J; bases not matched to a gene: 4. CDR3 bases: TGTGCCAGCAGTGAACAGGGGGCGAGAACAGATACGCAGTATTTT. Its translation is CASSEQGARTDTQYF.

CDR3 sequence (DNA): TGTGCCAGCAGAGGACAGGCCCCCTATGGCTACACCTTC. Its translation is CASRGQAPYGYTF. The chain is built from TRBV12-3 or TRBV12-4 and TRBJ1-2, with 7 bases fitting TRBD1. The CDR3 has 13 amino acids. Trimming cost V 6 bases and J 4 bases; bases outside gene matches: 5.